The rows below give T cell receptor beta chains drawn from one sample of a study of cytomegalovirus exposure and HLA in healthy donors. The data were produced by immunoSEQ multiplex PCR, yet TCRdb's version contains in-frame clones alone and is incomplete. The sample records approximately 100,000 clones, roughly 80% being singletons. The sample comprised PBMCs. These receptors all stem from a man aged 55 to 69 in good health and CMV-seronegative. CDR3s include the opening cysteine and the closing phenylalanine or tryptophan. A D gene is named only where the DNA matches it firmly. Part of the rows lack a size; the others show once, few, many or a class for expanded clones.

TRBJ2-7 NA TRBV30 TRBD2 CAWSALAGGLTYEQYF TGTGCCTGGAGTGCCTTGGCGGGGGGCTTAACCTACGAGCAGTACTTC
TRBJ2-3 NA TRBV28 NA CASSLWGLTQYF TGTGCCAGCAGTTTGTGGGGACTTACGCAGTATTTT
TRBJ2-5 NA TRBV10-3 NA CAISELVTGRSETQYF TGTGCCATCAGTGAGTTGGTAACAGGGCGATCAGAGACCCAGTACTTC
TRBJ1-6 NA TRBV5-1 TRBD1 CASSLESGGGSPLHF TGCGCCAGCAGCTTGGAGTCAGGGGGAGGATCACCCCTCCACTTT
TRBJ1-1 few TRBV5-1 TRBD1 CASSLTNRGRVNTEAFF TGCGCCAGCAGCTTGACGAACAGGGGGCGGGTGAACACTGAAGCTTTCTTT
TRBJ2-5 NA TRBV6-5 NA CASSYSEAGGETQYF TGTGCCAGCAGTTACTCAGAGGCAGGGGGGGAGACCCAGTACTTC
TRBJ1-2 NA TRBV6-1 NA CASSEALGVGYTF TGTGCCAGCAGTGAAGCGCTAGGGGTTGGCTACACCTTC
TRBJ1-2 NA TRBV5-8 NA CASSFSYGYTF TGTGCCAGCAGCTTTTCATATGGCTACACCTTC
TRBJ1-2 NA TRBV4-1 NA CASSPGHQALYGYTF TGCGCCAGCAGCCCGGGACACCAGGCCCTCTATGGCTACACCTTC
TRBJ1-6 NA TRBV27 TRBD1 CASSSRQGRSPLHF TGTGCCAGCAGTTCTAGACAGGGAAGATCACCCCTCCACTTT
TRBJ1-6 NA TRBV7-2 TRBD1 CASSPQDRDGSPLHF TGTGCCAGCAGCCCCCAGGACAGGGATGGTTCACCCCTCCACTTT
TRBJ1-4 NA TRBV4-3 NA CASSQVMDRSGEKLFF TGCGCCAGCAGCCAGGTCATGGACAGATCCGGGGAAAAACTGTTTTTT
TRBJ2-3 NA TRBV18 TRBD2 CASKLSSGGWDTQYF TGTGCCAGCAAACTCTCTAGCGGGGGATGGGATACGCAGTATTTT
TRBJ1-6 NA TRBV9 NA CASSVGGRIQGSPLHF TGTGCCAGCAGCGTAGGCGGACGGATCCAGGGGTCACCCCTCCACTTT
TRBJ2-1 NA TRBV11-2 TRBD2 CASSPGTSGGVPGIF TGTGCCAGCAGCCCAGGGACTAGCGGGGGGGTCCCAGGTATCTTC
TRBJ1-2 few TRBV27 NA CASSDSDTFAFYGYTF TGTGCCAGCAGCGACTCGGACACCTTTGCCTTCTATGGCTACACCTTC
TRBJ1-6 NA TRBV9 NA CASSFSGQENSPLHF TGTGCCAGCAGCTTTTCAGGACAAGAGAATTCACCCCTCCACTTT
TRBJ2-3 NA TRBV18 NA CASSPPLAALARDTQYF TGTGCCAGCTCACCACCTTTAGCGGCGCTCGCCAGGGATACGCAGTATTTT
TRBJ1-2 NA TRBV14 TRBD1 CASSQDSGTGNYGYTF TGTGCCAGCAGCCAAGATTCCGGGACAGGGAACTATGGCTACACCTTC
TRBJ1-4 NA TRBV6-6 NA CASSLRGSHEKLFF TGTGCCAGCAGCCTCAGAGGCAGCCATGAAAAACTGTTTTTT
TRBJ1-1 NA TRBV18 NA CASSSATNTEAFF TGTGCCAGCTCATCCGCTACGAACACTGAAGCTTTCTTT
TRBJ1-4 NA TRBV29-1 NA CSVERLSTNEKLFF TGCAGCGTTGAGAGGCTTTCAACTAATGAAAAACTGTTTTTT
TRBJ2-3 NA TRBV30 NA CAWSPTGPGGKDTQYF TGTGCCTGGAGTCCAACCGGGCCTGGGGGGAAAGATACGCAGTATTTT
TRBJ1-4 NA TRBV6-1 TRBD1 CASSDRTGGLGKLFF TGTGCCAGCAGCGATAGGACAGGTGGGTTGGGAAAACTGTTTTTT
TRBJ1-6 few TRBV7-9 NA CSSSAGSGPLHF TGTTCCAGCAGCGCCGGATCGGGACCCCTCCACTTT
TRBJ1-2 once TRBV2 TRBD1 CASSVTGGIGYTF TGTGCCAGCAGTGTGACAGGGGGGATCGGCTACACCTTC
TRBJ2-2 NA TRBV7-9 NA CASSPSRESTGELFF TGTGCCAGCAGCCCAAGCCGTGAAAGCACCGGGGAGCTGTTTTTT
TRBJ1-5 once TRBV15 TRBD1 CATSRRQGWEPQHF TGTGCCACCAGCCGAAGACAGGGATGGGAGCCCCAGCATTTT
TRBJ1-2 NA TRBV6-6 NA CASTAQQGWNGYTF TGTGCCAGCACCGCCCAACAGGGATGGAATGGCTACACCTTC